Listed below are T cell receptor beta chains from one sample, sequenced in a study of identifying expanded T cells in peripheral blood. Clones were sequenced by immunoSEQ multiplex PCR, and TCRdb holds only the in-frame ones, with some missing. Of tens of thousands of clones in the sample, more than 75% were seen once. Sample: blood. These receptors originate from a person aged 18 to 75 in good health. Both conserved end residues are trimmed from each CDR3. Size values are once, few and many counts, or a class for expanded clones, and some rows have none.

j_call v_call clone_size cdr3_aa
TRBJ1-2 TRBV2 . ASGSRQGARGYT
TRBJ1-1 TRBV6-1 . ASSEAGGSIKKGEAF
TRBJ2-5 TRBV15 once ATSVGQGLQETQY
TRBJ1-4 TRBV7-9 . ASSLQGLNEKLF
TRBJ1-1 TRBV7-9 once ASSLGQVGDWDEAF
TRBJ2-1 TRBV10-3 . AISLTGTSAYNEQF
TRBJ2-2 TRBV4-3 . ASSQDRENTGELF
TRBJ2-7 TRBV28 . ASSLDGRNYEQY
TRBJ1-6 TRBV6-5 many ASSYLTGGAHSPLH
TRBJ1-5 TRBV30 . ASGQGLNQPQH
TRBJ2-7 TRBV15 . ATSTPAGSLRY
TRBJ1-2 TRBV9 . ASSVEVECIYGCT
TRBJ2-7 TRBV5-4 . ASSTGTGSYEQY
TRBJ2-3 TRBV19 . ASSTQDVSGTDTQY
TRBJ1-1 TRBV6-6 . ASSWGNTNTEAF
TRBJ2-6 TRBV6-5 . ASSQDWANVLT
TRBJ1-2 TRBV2 . ASSEAAYSLYGYT
TRBJ2-1 TRBV5-5 . ASSGGQGAYNEQF
TRBJ1-6 TRBV4-3 . ASSPAIGGSYSPLH
TRBJ2-7 TRBV5-6 . ASSLAGRGPYYEQY
TRBJ2-1 TRBV5-6 few ASSFEVSYNEQF
TRBJ1-2 TRBV19 . ASKGQMGGYT
TRBJ2-7 TRBV5-5 . ASSFRTASYEQY
TRBJ2-5 TRBV5-1 . ASSVSHPGETQY
TRBJ1-6 TRBV7-2 . ASSLGLYSYNSPLH
TRBJ2-1 TRBV6-5 . ASSYLAGSNEQF
TRBJ2-1 TRBV11-2 . ASSQQTGEQF
TRBJ1-5 TRBV6-5 . ASSYSSAANQPQH
TRBJ2-7 TRBV7-9 few ASSLVQATYEQY
TRBJ2-2 TRBV5-1 few ASSGGNPNTGELF
TRBJ2-2 TRBV7-6 . ASSLRTQNTGELF
TRBJ1-2 TRBV18 . ASSPRDRANYGYT
TRBJ2-7 TRBV5-1 . ASSLSIDRDYEQY
TRBJ2-7 TRBV20-1 . SAALQGEQY
TRBJ1-1 TRBV6-5 . ASRGEMNTEAF
TRBJ2-7 TRBV7-9 . ASSLDRPRGEQY
TRBJ1-2 TRBV9 . ASSVGQGTYGYT
TRBJ1-2 TRBV13 . ASSRVRTGHYGYT
TRBJ1-1 TRBV9 . ASRRGDTEAF
TRBJ1-4 TRBV2 . ASSESPGLGEKLF